A selection of T cell receptor beta chains follows, all from one sample in a study of PD-L1 blockade in urothelial cancer. The method was immunoSEQ multiplex PCR; TCRdb's version includes in-frame clones alone and lacks a portion of them. The data contain tens of thousands of clones, nearly 90% of them seen just once; the ten biggest clones take up under 2%. Here the sequenced sample was PBMCs, taken around atezolizumab (anti-PD-L1) treatment. The origin of the receptors is a man between 60 and 75 years old with urothelial cancer. Both conserved end residues are part of each CDR3. Fields, in order: J gene, D gene, V gene, clone size, CDR3 DNA, CDR3 protein. The D gene is left open where the match is weak. Some rows have no size entry. The others give once, few or many, or a class for an expanded clone.

J: TRBJ2-3
D: TRBD2
V: TRBV5-6
size: .
DNA: TGTGCCAGCAGCCGCGGACTAGCGTCGACGGGTTCTAGCACAGATACGCAGTATTTT
CDR3: CASSRGLASTGSSTDTQYF

J: TRBJ2-7
D: .
V: TRBV28
size: .
DNA: TGTGCCAGCAGTTCGGGGGACAGATACTACGAGCAGTACTTC
CDR3: CASSSGDRYYEQYF

J: TRBJ1-4
D: .
V: TRBV27
size: .
DNA: TGTGCCAGCAGTTTATCGCTCGGGTTGAGTGAAAAACTGTTTTTT
CDR3: CASSLSLGLSEKLFF

J: TRBJ2-3
D: TRBD2
V: TRBV4-2
size: .
DNA: TGTGCCAGCAGCCGCGGACTAGCTAGGGATGCAGATACGCAGTATTTT
CDR3: CASSRGLARDADTQYF

J: TRBJ2-2
D: .
V: TRBV30
size: .
DNA: TGTGCCTGGAAGCCGCCGGGACTGAACACCGGGGAGCTGTTTTTT
CDR3: CAWKPPGLNTGELFF

J: TRBJ1-5
D: .
V: TRBV19
size: once
DNA: TGTGCCAGTAGTTTACAGGGTTTACCCCGCAATCAGCCCCAGCATTTT
CDR3: CASSLQGLPRNQPQHF

J: TRBJ2-1
D: TRBD2
V: TRBV7-9
size: .
DNA: TGTGCCAGCAGCTTAGATCGCGGGAGTGAGTTCTTC
CDR3: CASSLDRGSEFF

J: TRBJ2-7
D: .
V: TRBV7-9
size: .
DNA: TGTGCCAGCAGCTTACAGGGGATCAAGCAGTACTTC
CDR3: CASSLQGIKQYF

J: TRBJ2-3
D: TRBD2
V: TRBV4-1
size: once
DNA: TGCGCCAGCAGTCCAATAGCGGGAGAGACAGATACGCAGTATTTT
CDR3: CASSPIAGETDTQYF

J: TRBJ2-2
D: TRBD1
V: TRBV5-4
size: .
DNA: TGTGCCAGCAGCCCCGGGACAGCTAACACCGGGGAGCTGTTTTTT
CDR3: CASSPGTANTGELFF

J: TRBJ1-2
D: TRBD1
V: TRBV2
size: .
DNA: TGTGCCAGCAGTGAGGCAGGGGGTGGCTACACCTTC
CDR3: CASSEAGGGYTF

J: TRBJ2-3
D: .
V: TRBV19
size: .
DNA: TGTGCCAGTAGTATAGCACAGGTTAGCACAGATACGCAGTATTTT
CDR3: CASSIAQVSTDTQYF

J: TRBJ2-1
D: TRBD2
V: TRBV11-2
size: few
DNA: TGTGCCAGCAGCTCCCGACTAGCGGGGGCGTTTAATGAGCAGTTCTTC
CDR3: CASSSRLAGAFNEQFF

J: TRBJ2-5
D: .
V: TRBV19
size: .
DNA: TGTGCCAGTAGTATGGGTTACGGGGAGACCCAGTACTTC
CDR3: CASSMGYGETQYF

J: TRBJ2-1
D: TRBD1
V: TRBV10-1
size: .
DNA: TGCGCCAGCAGTGATCCGGACAGGCTTCAGTTCTTC
CDR3: CASSDPDRLQFF